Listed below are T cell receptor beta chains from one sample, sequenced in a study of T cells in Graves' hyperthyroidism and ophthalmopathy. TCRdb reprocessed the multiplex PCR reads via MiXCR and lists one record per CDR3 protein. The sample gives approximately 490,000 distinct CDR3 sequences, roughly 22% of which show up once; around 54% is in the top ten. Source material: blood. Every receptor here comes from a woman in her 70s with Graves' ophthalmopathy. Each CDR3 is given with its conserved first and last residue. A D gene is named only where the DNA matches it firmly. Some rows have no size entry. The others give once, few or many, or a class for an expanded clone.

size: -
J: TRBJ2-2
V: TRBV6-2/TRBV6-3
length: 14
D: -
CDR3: CASSPPGHPFFLFF
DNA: TGTGCCAGCAGTCCTCCGGGACACCCCTTTTTTCTGTTTTTT

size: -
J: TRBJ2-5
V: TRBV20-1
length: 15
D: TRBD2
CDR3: CSARGASGSEETQYF
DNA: TGCAGTGCTAGAGGCGCTAGCGGGAGTGAAGAGACCCAGTACTTC

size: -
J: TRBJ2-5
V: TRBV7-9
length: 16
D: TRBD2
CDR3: CASRTVAGGIGETQYF
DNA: TGTGCCAGCAGAACAGTAGCGGGAGGGATTGGAGAGACCCAGTACTTC

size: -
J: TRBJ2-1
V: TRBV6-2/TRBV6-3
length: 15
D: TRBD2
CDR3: CASSLPSGTYNEQFF
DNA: TGTGCCAGCAGTTTACCTAGCGGGACCTACAATGAGCAGTTCTTC

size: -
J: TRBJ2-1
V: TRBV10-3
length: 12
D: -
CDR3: CAISVPEGEQFF
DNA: TGTGCCATCAGTGTTCCAGAGGGTGAGCAGTTCTTC

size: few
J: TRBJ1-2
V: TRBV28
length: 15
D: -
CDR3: CASSVTPDGTYGYTF
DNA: TGTGCCAGCAGCGTTACGCCGGACGGGACTTATGGCTACACCTTC

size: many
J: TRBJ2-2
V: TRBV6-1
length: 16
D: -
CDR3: CASSYPPGPQSGELFF
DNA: TGTGCCAGCAGTTACCCCCCGGGACCCCAATCCGGGGAGCTGTTTTTT

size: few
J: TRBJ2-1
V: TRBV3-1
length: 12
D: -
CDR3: CASSLRGGEQFF
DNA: TGTGCCAGCAGCCTCCGGGGTGGGGAGCAGTTCTTC

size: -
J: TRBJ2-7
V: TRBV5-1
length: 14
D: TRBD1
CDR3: CASSLGQGTDEQYF
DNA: TGCGCCAGCAGCTTGGGACAGGGAACCGACGAGCAGTACTTC

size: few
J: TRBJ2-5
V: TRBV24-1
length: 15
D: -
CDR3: CATSRGATRKETQYF
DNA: TGTGCCACCAGTCGAGGAGCGACCAGAAAAGAGACCCAGTACTTC

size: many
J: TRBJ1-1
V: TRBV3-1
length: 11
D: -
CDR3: CASKGDTEAFF
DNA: TGTGCCAGCAAGGGTGACACTGAAGCTTTCTTT

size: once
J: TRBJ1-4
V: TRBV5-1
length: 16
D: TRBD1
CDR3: CASKRRGDRVFEKLFF
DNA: TGCGCCAGCAAACGCCGGGGAGACAGGGTGTTTGAAAAACTGTTTTTT

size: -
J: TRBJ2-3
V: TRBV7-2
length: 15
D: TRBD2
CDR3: CASSPGLVRAGTQYF
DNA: TGTGCCAGCAGCCCCGGACTAGTAAGGGCAGGTACGCAGTATTTT

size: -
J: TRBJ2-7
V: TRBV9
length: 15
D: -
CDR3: CASSVGDGLSYEQYF
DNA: TGTGCCAGCAGCGTAGGGGACGGTCTCTCCTACGAGCAGTACTTC

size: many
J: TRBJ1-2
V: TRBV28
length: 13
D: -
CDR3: CASGTVTNYGYTF
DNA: TGTGCCAGCGGCACGGTAACTAACTATGGCTACACCTTC

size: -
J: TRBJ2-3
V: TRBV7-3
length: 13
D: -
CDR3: CASSAWGADTQYF
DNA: TGTGCCAGCAGCGCATGGGGAGCGGATACGCAGTATTTT

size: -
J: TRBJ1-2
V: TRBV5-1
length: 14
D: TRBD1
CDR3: CASAGQGSNYGYTF
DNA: TGCGCCAGCGCCGGACAGGGATCTAACTATGGCTACACCTTC

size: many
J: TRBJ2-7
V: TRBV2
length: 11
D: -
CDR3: CASGGDYEQYF
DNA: TGTGCCAGCGGCGGCGACTACGAGCAGTACTTC

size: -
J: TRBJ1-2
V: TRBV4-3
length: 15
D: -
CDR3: CASSQGPLQEYGYTF
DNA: TGCGCCAGCAGCCAAGGACCACTCCAGGAATATGGCTACACCTTC

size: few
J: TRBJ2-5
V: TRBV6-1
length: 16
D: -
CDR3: CASRTQKSIVQETQYF
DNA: TGTGCCAGCAGAACACAGAAATCCATAGTACAAGAGACCCAGTACTTC

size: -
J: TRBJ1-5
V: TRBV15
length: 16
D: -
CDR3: CATSRPGTSNNQPQHF
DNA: TGTGCCACCAGCAGACCGGGGACGAGTAACAATCAGCCCCAGCATTTT

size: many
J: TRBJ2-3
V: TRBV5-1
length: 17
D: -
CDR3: CASRWTTGGISTDTQYF
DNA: TGCGCCAGCAGGTGGACTACGGGCGGTATAAGCACAGATACGCAGTATTTT

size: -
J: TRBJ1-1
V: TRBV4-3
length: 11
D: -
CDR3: CASSQTGRTFF
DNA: TGCGCCAGCAGCCAGACGGGGAGGACTTTCTTT

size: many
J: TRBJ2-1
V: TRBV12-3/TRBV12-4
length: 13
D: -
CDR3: CASSGTLENEQFF
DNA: TGTGCCAGCAGTGGGACTTTGGAGAATGAGCAGTTCTTC

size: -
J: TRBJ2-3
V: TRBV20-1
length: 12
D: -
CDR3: CSEGLSTDTQYF
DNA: TGCAGTGAGGGTCTTAGCACAGATACGCAGTATTTT

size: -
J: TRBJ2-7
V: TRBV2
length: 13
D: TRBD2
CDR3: CASRRTSGLGQYF
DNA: TGTGCCAGCAGGAGGACTAGCGGTCTTGGGCAGTACTTC

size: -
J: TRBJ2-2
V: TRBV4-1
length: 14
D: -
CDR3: CASSLEGVVGELFF
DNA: TGCGCCAGCAGCCTCGAAGGGGTGGTCGGGGAGCTGTTTTTT

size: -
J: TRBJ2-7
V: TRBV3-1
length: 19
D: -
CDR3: CASSQDPGRLAGVDYEQYF
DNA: TGTGCCAGCAGCCAAGATCCGGGTCGGCTAGCAGGCGTTGACTACGAGCAGTACTTC

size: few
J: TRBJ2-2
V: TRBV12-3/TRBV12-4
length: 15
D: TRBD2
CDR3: CASRGLAGVAGELFF
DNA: TGTGCCAGCAGGGGACTAGCGGGAGTGGCCGGGGAGCTGTTTTTT

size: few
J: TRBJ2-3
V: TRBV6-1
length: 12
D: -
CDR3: CASISNTDTQYF
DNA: TGTGCCAGCATCTCGAATACAGATACGCAGTATTTT

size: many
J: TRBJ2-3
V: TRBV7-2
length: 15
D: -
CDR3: CASSARLGGRDTQYF
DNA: TGTGCCAGCAGCGCCAGACTAGGGGGACGAGATACGCAGTATTTT

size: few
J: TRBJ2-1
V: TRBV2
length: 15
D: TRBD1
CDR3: CASQTGATVGNEQFF
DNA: TGTGCCAGTCAGACAGGGGCGACCGTTGGCAATGAGCAGTTCTTC

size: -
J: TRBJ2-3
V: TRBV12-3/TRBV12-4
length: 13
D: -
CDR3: CASTLGVTDTQYF
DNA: TGTGCCAGCACCCTGGGCGTCACAGATACGCAGTATTTT

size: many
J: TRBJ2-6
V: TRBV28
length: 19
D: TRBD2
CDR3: CASSSSRLAGGSGANVLTF
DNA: TGTGCCAGCAGTTCCTCAAGACTAGCGGGAGGTTCTGGGGCCAACGTCCTGACTTTC